This T cell receptor beta chain emerged from a study of T cell repertoires in cytomegalovirus infection. The overall study: An indication of both CMV infection and matching HLA type came from public TCR beta signatures. Study results and limitations: CMV-specific TCR beta clonotypes restricted by HLA-C dominated the ex vivo response.

TCRdb passed the reads through MiXCR, listing each CDR3 protein once. Of 550,000 to 850,000 distinct CDR3 sequences listed, roughly 30% are singletons. V dropped 6 bases and J dropped 5; count of bases not matched to a gene: 5. Germline CDR1 and CDR2: MNHEY and SVGEGT. The CDR3 spans 13 residues. To note about this clonotype: The target antigen is unknown.

This chain joins TRBV6-2 or TRBV6-3 and TRBJ2-5, with 8 bases matching TRBD2. The sample was cultured PBMCs, taken from culture after CMV antigen stimulation. This TCR derives from a human donor in good health (CMV status not recorded). Some clones in this sample may be carry-over from other donors' samples. CDR3 loop: CASSPTSAETQYF. The CDR3 nucleotides read TGTGCCAGCAGCCCGACTAGCGCGGAGACCCAGTACTTC.